Below, 15 T cell receptor beta chains from the same sample are listed, as sequenced in a study of blood T cell repertoires in COVID-19. This table comes from immunoSEQ multiplex PCR, and its TCRdb copy is limited to in-frame clones, with some not included. The sample lists 180,000 or so clones, about 85% seen once, with around 9.8% in the top ten. The sequenced sample consisted of peripheral blood. These receptors were obtained from a woman older than 75 with acute or convalescent COVID-19.

The chain uses TRBV7-9 and TRBJ1-5, with TRBD1 matching over 8 bases. The CDR3 extends over 15 amino acids. V dropped 5 bases and J dropped 6; count of bases not matched to a gene: 9. From germline, CDR1 is SEHNR and CDR2 FQNEAQ (reference sequence). CDR3 amino acids: CASSPGQGRGQPQHF. The CDR3 nucleotides read TGTGCCAGCAGCCCCGGACAGGGAAGAGGTCAGCCCCAGCATTTT.

V gene TRBV5-1 combines with J gene TRBJ1-3; TRBD1 agrees at 8 bases. V was clipped by 7 bases and J by 3 bases; unmatched bases: 6. This CDR3 contains 14 residues. Germline V gene sequence: CDR1 SGHRS, CDR2 YFSETQ. In DNA form, the CDR3 reads TGCGCCAGCCAGGCAGGGGGCGGTGGAAACACCATATATTTT. Translating gives CASQAGGGGNTIYF.

The rearrangement joins TRBV12-3 or TRBV12-4 to TRBJ1-1; D is unclear. There are 11 residues in the CDR3. V was pared by 6 bases and J by 4 bases, with 6 bases between. CDR3 loop: CASRRGTEAFF. CDR3 DNA sequence: TGTGCCAGCAGGAGAGGCACTGAAGCTTTCTTT.

The V call is TRBV12-3 or TRBV12-4, the J call TRBJ1-2, with 7 bases aligning to TRBD1. V shed 5 bases and J 4 bases; nucleotides not matched to a gene: 4. This CDR3 is 13 amino acids long. DNA of the CDR3: TGTGCCAGCAGTCGACAGGGATTCTATGGCTACACCTTC. It is translated as CASSRQGFYGYTF.

This clone came up a few times. V usage is TRBV6-5 and J usage is TRBJ1-6; D is possibly TRBD1 (5 bases). This CDR3 spans 15 amino acids. Germline lookup yields CDR1 MNHEY and CDR2 SVGAGI. V lost 7 bases and J lost 2, with 12 bases in between. Here the CDR3 DNA reads TGTGCCAGCAAGGCAGGGCTTACCTATAATTCACCCCTCCACTTT. Encoded protein: CASKAGLTYNSPLHF.

This sequence joins TRBV25-1 and TRBJ2-5; no definite D call. There are 16 residues in the CDR3. Germline V lookup: CDR1 MGHDK, CDR2 SYGVNS. The V end lost 1 base, the J end lost 7 bases, and 19 bases lay between the germline ends. CDR3 loop: CASSESPQPAQRTQYF. In DNA form, the CDR3 reads TGTGCCAGCAGTGAATCCCCGCAGCCGGCCCAGCGGACCCAGTACTTC.

V is TRBV9 and J is TRBJ2-7, with TRBD1 identical over 10 bases. The CDR3 has 14 residues. The germline V gene has CDR1 SGDLS and CDR2 YYNGEE. Unmatched junction bases numbered 0, after V lost 0 bases and J lost 3 bases. As DNA, the CDR3 is TGTGCCAGCAGCGTAGGGGACAGGGGCTACGAGCAGTACTTC. Translating gives CASSVGDRGYEQYF.

This chain joins TRBV6-2 or TRBV6-3 and TRBJ1-5; D is uncertain. V was cut by 2 bases and J by 0 bases, with 8 bases left in between. The CDR3 has 15 amino acids. Looked up from germline, CDR1 is MNHEY and CDR2 is SVGEGT. The CDR3 DNA is TGTGCCAGCAGTTACATTGGCAATAGCAATCAGCCCCAGCATTTT. Translation: CASSYIGNSNQPQHF.

The chain is built from TRBV11-3 and TRBJ2-3, with TRBD2 matching 14 bases. This CDR3 spans 15 amino acids. The germline V gene has CDR1 SGHNT and CDR2 YENEEA. V gave up 3 bases and J gave up 4 bases; unmatched junction bases: 0. This CDR3 is CASSLGLAGADTQYF. CDR3 sequence (DNA): TGTGCCAGCAGCTTGGGACTAGCGGGAGCAGATACGCAGTATTTT.

This clone was seen just once. The rearrangement joins TRBV5-4 to TRBJ2-5; TRBD2 aligns across 7 bases. The V gene end was trimmed by 2 bases and the J gene end by 4 bases; junction bases not matched to a gene: 11. The CDR3 spans 16 residues. CDR1 and CDR2 from the germline V gene are SGHNT and YYREEE (reference sequence). CDR3 in amino acids: CASSLRIYGGGETQYF. CDR3 nucleotides: TGTGCCAGCAGCTTAAGGATTTATGGGGGGGGAGAGACCCAGTACTTC.

V gene TRBV27 combines with J gene TRBJ1-1; a weak D match, TRBD1 (6 bases). Germline CDR1 MNHEY, CDR2 SMNVEV (reference sequence). The CDR3 extends over 14 amino acids. Trimming cost V 4 bases and J 4 bases, with 13 bases left between them. In DNA, the CDR3 is TGTGCCAGCAGTTCAAAACAGGGTGTCACTGAAGCTTTCTTT. Protein product: CASSSKQGVTEAFF.

This chain joins TRBV12-3 or TRBV12-4 and TRBJ1-2; D might be TRBD1 (5 bases). The CDR3 runs 13 residues. V was clipped by 2 bases and J by 5 bases, with 9 bases between them. The CDR3 nucleotides read TGTGCCAGCAGTTTATATCAGGGTTATGGCTACACCTTC. As protein: CASSLYQGYGYTF.

The chain links TRBV29-1 to TRBJ2-1, with 16 bases identical to TRBD2. The CDR3 loop spans 18 amino acids. Germline loops: CDR1 SQVTM, CDR2 ANQGSEA. J gave up 1 base and V 2 bases, and 5 bases lay outside the gene matches. CDR3 loop: CSVEPGLAGGRSYNEQFF. CDR3 sequence (DNA): TGCAGCGTTGAACCGGGACTAGCGGGGGGGCGGTCCTACAATGAGCAGTTCTTC.

The chain employs TRBV27 and TRBJ1-1, with unresolved D. The germline V gene encodes CDR1 MNHEY and CDR2 SMNVEV (reference sequence). V lost 0 bases to trimming and J lost 1 base, with 9 bases between them. The CDR3 runs 15 residues. The CDR3 reads CASSLSATWNTEAFF. CDR3 nucleotide sequence: TGTGCCAGCAGTTTATCTGCGACATGGAACACTGAAGCTTTCTTT.

This chain links TRBV3-1 (or the pseudogene TRBV3-2) with TRBJ2-7, with TRBD1 identical over 7 bases. V shed 7 bases and J 7 bases; nucleotides not matched to a gene: 13. The length of the CDR3 is 14 residues. Germline V gene data show CDR1 as LGHDT and CDR2 as YNNKEL (reference sequence). The CDR3 loop reads CASTLGQTYGEQYF. CDR3 DNA: TGTGCCAGCACCCTGGGACAGACGTACGGGGAGCAGTACTTC.